This T cell receptor (beta chain) is from a study of regulatory T cells in long-lasting Graves disease. Findings and limits, study-wide: Patients whose Graves' disease persisted exhibited lower TCR diversity than those newly diagnosed. The number of shared public clonotypes was higher in persistent patients (around 2,500) than new patients (roughly 970).

There are many counts of this clonotype. Antigen specificity is unknown. Investigators prepared the TCR beta libraries by applying iRepertoire HTBI primers and Arm-PCR of CDR3 regions. MiXCR was run by TCRdb on the multiplex PCR reads, yielding one entry per CDR3 protein. The repertoire holds roughly 530,000 distinct CDR3 sequences, with about 16% as singletons. This CDR3 has 13 residues. The J segment lost 10 bases and the V segment lost 3 bases, leaving 4 bases of the junction unmatched. The time point here: newly diagnosed GD, antithyroid drugs for less than 3 months. RNA extracted from PBMCs served as the sequencing template. The same data also went into a second study, on T cells in Graves' hyperthyroidism and ophthalmopathy. That paper adds: Patients were aged 18 to 65, had disease duration under 2 months, and had newly diagnosed hyperthyroidism. HTBI primers drove first-round RT-PCR of the TCR CDR3.

This TCR derives from a woman between 40 and 65 years old with Graves disease. Source: peripheral blood mononuclear cells (PBMCs), taken at new diagnosis, from a patient treated with antithyroid drugs. The chain uses TRBV12-3 or TRBV12-4 and TRBJ2-1; TRBD2 matches 9 bases. The chain's CDR3 is CASSFQRGVEQFF. CDR3 DNA: TGTGCCAGCAGTTTCCAGCGGGGGGTAGAGCAGTTCTTC.